This section outlines one TCR beta chain sequence together with its context. Its antigen is unidentified. CD8 cells classed as naive were CD45RO-negative and positively selected for CCR7, excluding terminally differentiated effector memory CD45RA+ cells. The sample originates from a study of shared clonotypes between healthy human individuals. Study-level background: The study enrolled a couple of women and three men aged 18 to 49. Each donor contributed plates that comprised three CD4 naive, three CD4 memory, two CD8 naive and one CD8 memory.

The data were produced by immunoSEQ multiplex PCR, yet TCRdb's version contains in-frame clones alone and is incomplete. The repertoire holds around 600,000 clones, approximately 96% seen once, with about 0.11% in the top ten. The CDR3 length is 13 residues. Trimming removed 5 bases from V and 7 bases from J, with 14 bases in between. CDR1 and CDR2 from the germline V gene are SGHAT and FQNNGV. Overall study results and limits: Generation probabilities were higher for clonotypes shared across all four sorted-subset donors than for unshared ones. Naive CD4 clonotype sharing across several donors was about 5%.

The chain recombines TRBV11-2 with TRBJ1-2; a weak D match, TRBD1 (6 bases). The clonotype was recovered from a woman aged 25 to 45 in good health. The source material was naive CD8+ T cells sorted from blood. CDR3 region: CASSLGGMSGYTF. CDR3 sequence (DNA): TGTGCCAGCAGCCTAGGGGGTATGAGTGGCTACACCTTC.